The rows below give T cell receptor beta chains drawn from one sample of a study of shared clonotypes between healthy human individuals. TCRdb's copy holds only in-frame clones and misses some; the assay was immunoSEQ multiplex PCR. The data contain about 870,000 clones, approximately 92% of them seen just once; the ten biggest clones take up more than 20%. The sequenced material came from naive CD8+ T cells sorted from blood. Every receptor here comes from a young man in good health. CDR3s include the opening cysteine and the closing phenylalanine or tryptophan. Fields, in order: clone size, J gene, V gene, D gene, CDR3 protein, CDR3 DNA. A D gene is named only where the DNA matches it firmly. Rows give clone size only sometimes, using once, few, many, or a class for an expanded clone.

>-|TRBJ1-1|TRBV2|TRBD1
CASSGRSGGLMNTEAFF
TGTGCCAGCAGTGGGAGGTCAGGGGGCCTTATGAACACTGAAGCTTTCTTT
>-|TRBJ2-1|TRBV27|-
CASQGTYNEQFF
TGTGCCAGCCAGGGCACCTACAATGAGCAGTTCTTC
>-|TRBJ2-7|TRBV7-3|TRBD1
CASSETGTGGDEQYF
TGTGCCAGCAGCGAGACCGGGACAGGGGGCGACGAGCAGTACTTC
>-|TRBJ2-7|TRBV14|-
CASSVAYEQYF
TGTGCCAGCAGCGTCGCCTACGAGCAGTACTTC
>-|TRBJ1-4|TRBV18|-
CASSPGDEKLFF
TGTGCCAGCTCACCAGGGGATGAAAAACTGTTTTTT
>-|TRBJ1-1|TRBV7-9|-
CASSLVQENTEAFF
TGTGCCAGCAGCTTAGTACAGGAGAACACTGAAGCTTTCTTT
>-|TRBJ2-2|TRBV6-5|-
CAGSWAANKNTGELFF
TGTGCCGGGAGTTGGGCTGCAAATAAGAACACCGGGGAGCTGTTTTTT
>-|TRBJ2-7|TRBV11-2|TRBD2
CASSQSSGSSYEQYF
TGTGCCAGCAGCCAATCTAGCGGGTCTTCCTACGAGCAGTACTTC
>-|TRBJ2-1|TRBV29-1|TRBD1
CSGSVGTGANEQFF
TGCAGCGGGTCGGTTGGGACAGGAGCTAATGAGCAGTTCTTC
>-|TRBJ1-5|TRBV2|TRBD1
CAGRTGGNQPQHF
TGTGCCGGCCGGACAGGGGGCAATCAGCCCCAGCATTTT
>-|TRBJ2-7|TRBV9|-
CASSAMETTGLDQGQYF
TGTGCCAGCAGCGCAATGGAAACTACGGGACTCGATCAGGGGCAGTACTTC
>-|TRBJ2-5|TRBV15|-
CATSRRGLGPSEETQYF
TGTGCCACCAGCAGGCGCGGCTTGGGACCGTCAGAAGAGACCCAGTACTTC
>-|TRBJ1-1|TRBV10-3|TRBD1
CAITRQGLNTEAFF
TGTGCCATCACCCGACAGGGCCTTAACACTGAAGCTTTCTTT
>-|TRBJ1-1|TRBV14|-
CASSQVQGILTEAFF
TGTGCCAGCAGCCAAGTACAGGGAATTCTCACTGAAGCTTTCTTT
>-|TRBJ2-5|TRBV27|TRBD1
CASSPPDRGLETQYF
TGTGCCAGCAGTCCCCCGGACAGGGGGCTCGAGACCCAGTACTTC
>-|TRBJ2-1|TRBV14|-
CASSFSESNEQFF
TGTGCCAGCAGCTTCTCGGAAAGCAATGAGCAGTTCTTC
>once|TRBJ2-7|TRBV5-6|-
CASSLAGRSYEQYF
TGTGCCAGCAGCTTGGCGGGCCGTTCCTACGAGCAGTACTTC
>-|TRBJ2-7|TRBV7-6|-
CASSLGSPGYEQYF
TGTGCCAGCAGCTTAGGGTCGCCGGGGTACGAGCAGTACTTC
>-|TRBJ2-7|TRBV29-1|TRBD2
CSVGGGLAGPYEQYF
TGCAGCGTTGGGGGCGGACTAGCGGGACCCTACGAGCAGTACTTC
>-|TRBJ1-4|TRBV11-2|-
CASSLYHGEKLFF
TGTGCCAGCAGCTTATATCACGGGGAAAAACTGTTTTTT
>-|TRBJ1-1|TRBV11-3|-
CASRGSASWGTEAFF
TGTGCCAGTAGGGGTTCGGCGTCGTGGGGCACTGAAGCTTTCTTT
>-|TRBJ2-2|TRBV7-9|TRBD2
CASSRLAGVSGELFF
TGTGCCAGCAGTCGACTAGCGGGAGTCTCCGGGGAGCTGTTTTTT
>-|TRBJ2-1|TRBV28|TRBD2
CASSFSGTSGRNEQFF
TGTGCCAGCAGTTTTTCCGGGACTAGCGGGAGGAATGAGCAGTTCTTC
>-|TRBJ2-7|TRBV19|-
CASSTGQGYHEQYF
TGTGCCAGTAGTACGGGACAAGGGTACCACGAGCAGTACTTC
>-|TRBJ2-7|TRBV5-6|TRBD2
CASSLMWREENYEQYF
TGTGCCAGCAGCCTCATGTGGCGGGAGGAAAACTACGAGCAGTACTTC
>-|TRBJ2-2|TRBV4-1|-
CASSHTLADTGELFF
TGCGCCAGCAGCCACACTTTAGCGGACACCGGGGAGCTGTTTTTT